This record covers a single T cell receptor (beta chain). Antigen: not known. CD45RO-negative cells were positively selected for CCR7, leaving out terminally differentiated effector memory CD45RA+ cells. Donors had no recently reported acute infections or vaccinations and were HIV-negative. The protocol was immunoSEQ multiplex PCR, while the TCRdb copy is restricted to in-frame clones and leaves out a portion. The table includes about 820,000 clones, 92% detected once. This sample is drawn from a study of shared clonotypes between healthy human individuals. Regarding the study as a whole: Measured sharing among donors was expected to vary with sequencing depth. In contrast to clonotypes shared by all four donors, non-shared clonotypes had lower generation probabilities.

The clonotype comes from a man aged 25-40 years in good health. Sequences were obtained from naive CD8+ T cells sorted from blood.

For the CDR3, the DNA is TGTGCCAGCAGCTTTCCCGGCGGCTTCTCTGGAAACACCATATATTTT. It codes for CASSFPGGFSGNTIYF. The rearrangement joins TRBV7-9 to TRBJ1-3; D gene uncertain. Germline lookup yields CDR1 SEHNR and CDR2 FQNEAQ (reference sequence). This CDR3 comprises 16 residues. V was cut by 3 bases and J by 0 bases, with 12 bases left in between.